This entry is about one TCR beta chain. The antigen remains undetermined. The data were obtained in a study of T cell responses to AZD1222 COVID-19 vaccine. Study-wide results and caveats: Most donors were white British, females outnumbered males, and clonal diversity was possibly underestimated. At baseline, just 5 or 6 AZD1222 recipients tested seropositive. The study sampled repertoires only after the peak T cell response.

Using immunoSEQ multiplex PCR, the repertoire was profiled, and TCRdb retains in-frame clones only, with some absent. The table has tens of thousands of clones, over 75% seen once. The germline CDR1 and CDR2 sequences are WSHSY and SAAADI. Trimming removed 4 bases at V and 1 base at J, with 4 bases between. The CDR3 is 12 amino acids. The material was peripheral blood, obtained on day 0 of AZD1222 vaccination. The receptor was isolated from an adult in good health. The rearrangement links TRBV10-2 to TRBJ1-1; unclear D gene. The chain's CDR3 is CASSVGNTEAFF. The CDR3 DNA follows: TGCGCCAGCAGTGTTGGGAACACTGAAGCTTTCTTT.